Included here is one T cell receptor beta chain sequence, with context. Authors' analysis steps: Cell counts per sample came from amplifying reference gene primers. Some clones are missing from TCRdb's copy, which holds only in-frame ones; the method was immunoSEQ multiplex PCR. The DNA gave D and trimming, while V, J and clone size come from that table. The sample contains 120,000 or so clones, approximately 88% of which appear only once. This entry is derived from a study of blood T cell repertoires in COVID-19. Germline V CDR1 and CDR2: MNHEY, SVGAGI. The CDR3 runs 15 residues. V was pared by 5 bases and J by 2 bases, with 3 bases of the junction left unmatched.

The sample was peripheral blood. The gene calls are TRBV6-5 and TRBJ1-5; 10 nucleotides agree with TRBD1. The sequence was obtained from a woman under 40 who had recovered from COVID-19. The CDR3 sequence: CASSPGTGGNQPQHF. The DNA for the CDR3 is TGTGCCAGCAGTCCCGGGACAGGGGGCAATCAGCCCCAGCATTTT.